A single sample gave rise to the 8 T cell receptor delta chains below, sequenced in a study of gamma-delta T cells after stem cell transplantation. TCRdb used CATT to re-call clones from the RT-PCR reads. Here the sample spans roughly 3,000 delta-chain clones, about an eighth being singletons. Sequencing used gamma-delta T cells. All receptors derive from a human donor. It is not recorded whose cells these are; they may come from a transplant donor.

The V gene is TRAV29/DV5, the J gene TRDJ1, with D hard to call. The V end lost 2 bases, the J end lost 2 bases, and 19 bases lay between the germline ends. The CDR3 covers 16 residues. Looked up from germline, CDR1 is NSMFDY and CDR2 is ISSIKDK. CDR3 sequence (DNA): TGTGCAGCAAGGGTGGCCTCGACGGCGGGGACCGATAAACTCATCTTT. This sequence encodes CAARVASTAGTDKLIF. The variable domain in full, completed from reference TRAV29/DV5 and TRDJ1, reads DQQVKQNSPSLSVQEGRISILNCDYTNSMFDYFLWYKKYPAEGPTFLISISSIKDKNEDGRFTVFLNKSAKHLSLHIVPSQPGDSAVYFCAARVASTAGTDKLIFGKGTRVTVEP.

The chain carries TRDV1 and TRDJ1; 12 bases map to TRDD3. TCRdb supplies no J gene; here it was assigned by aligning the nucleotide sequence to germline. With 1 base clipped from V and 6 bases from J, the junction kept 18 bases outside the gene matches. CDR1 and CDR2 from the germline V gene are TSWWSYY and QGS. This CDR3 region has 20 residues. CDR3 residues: CALGEQQLGAGGYGRNKLIF. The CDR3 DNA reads TGTGCTCTTGGGGAACAACAATTAGGGGCTGGGGGATACGGTCGGAATAAACTCATCTTT.

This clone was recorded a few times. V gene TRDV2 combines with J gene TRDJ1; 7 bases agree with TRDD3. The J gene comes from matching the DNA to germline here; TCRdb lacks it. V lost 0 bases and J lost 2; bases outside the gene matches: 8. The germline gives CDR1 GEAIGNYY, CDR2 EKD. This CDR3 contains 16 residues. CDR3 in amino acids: CACDTGGAGGTDKLIF. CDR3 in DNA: TGTGCCTGTGACACCGGTGGAGCTGGGGGGACCGATAAACTCATCTTT.

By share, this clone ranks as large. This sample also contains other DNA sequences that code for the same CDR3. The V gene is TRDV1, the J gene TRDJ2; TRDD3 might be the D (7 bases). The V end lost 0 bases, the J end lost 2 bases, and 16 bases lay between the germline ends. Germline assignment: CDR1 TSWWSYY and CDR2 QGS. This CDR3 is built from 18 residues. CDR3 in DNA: TGTGCTCTTGGGGAACTAGTCCTACTTGGGGGATTGACAGCACAACTCTTCTTT. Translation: CALGELVLLGGLTAQLFF.

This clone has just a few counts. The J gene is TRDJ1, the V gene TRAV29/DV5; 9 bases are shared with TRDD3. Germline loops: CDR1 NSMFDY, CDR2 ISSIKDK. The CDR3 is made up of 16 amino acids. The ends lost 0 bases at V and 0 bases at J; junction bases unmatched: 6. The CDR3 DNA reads TGTGCAGCAAGCGAAGGACTGGGGGACTACACCGATAAACTCATCTTT. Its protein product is CAASEGLGDYTDKLIF. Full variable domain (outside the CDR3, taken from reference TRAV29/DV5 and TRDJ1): DQQVKQNSPSLSVQEGRISILNCDYTNSMFDYFLWYKKYPAEGPTFLISISSIKDKNEDGRFTVFLNKSAKHLSLHIVPSQPGDSAVYFCAASEGLGDYTDKLIFGKGTRVTVEP.

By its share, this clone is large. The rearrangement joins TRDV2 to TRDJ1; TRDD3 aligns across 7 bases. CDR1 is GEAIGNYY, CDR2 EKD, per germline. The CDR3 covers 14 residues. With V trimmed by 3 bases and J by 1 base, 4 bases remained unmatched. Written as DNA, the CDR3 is TGTGCCTGTGACGCCCACTGGGGCACCGATAAACTCATCTTT. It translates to CACDAHWGTDKLIF.

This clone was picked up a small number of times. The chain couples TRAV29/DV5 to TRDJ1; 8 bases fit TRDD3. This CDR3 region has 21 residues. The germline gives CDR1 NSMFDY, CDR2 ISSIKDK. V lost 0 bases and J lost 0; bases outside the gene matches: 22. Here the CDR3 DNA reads TGTGCAGCAAGCGTGAAGTCCTACCCTACTGGGGGTCCGGTGTACACCGATAAACTCATCTTT. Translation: CAASVKSYPTGGPVYTDKLIF.

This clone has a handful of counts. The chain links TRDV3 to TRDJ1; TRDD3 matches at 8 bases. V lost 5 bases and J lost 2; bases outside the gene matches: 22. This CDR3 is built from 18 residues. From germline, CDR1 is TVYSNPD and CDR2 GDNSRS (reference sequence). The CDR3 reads CATTPFLLGETLTDKLIF. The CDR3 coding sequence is TGTGCCACGACACCCTTCTTGCTGGGGGAGACTCTGACCGATAAACTCATCTTT.